The 25 T cell receptor beta chains in this list originate from one sample, sequenced in a study of regulatory T cells. Primers: 52 TRBV forward and 13 TRBJ reverse. Profiling relied on immunoSEQ multiplex PCR, and the TCRdb table lists in-frame clones only, not all of them. The sample includes tens of thousands of clones, 80% to 95% seen only once; the top ten take roughly 3.5%. Source material: CD8+ T cells sorted from blood. The receptors stem from a child between 2 and 9 years old with CD3G deficiency.

This sequence joins TRBV11-3 and TRBJ2-1, with 7 bases identical to TRBD2. Looked up from germline, CDR1 is SGHNT and CDR2 is YENEEA. This CDR3 is 14 amino acids long. The junction had 9 bases not matched to a gene; V was cut back by 5 bases and J by 8 bases. CDR3 in amino acids: CASSPRGGSYEQFF. The CDR3 region has the DNA TGTGCCAGCAGCCCGAGGGGAGGGAGCTATGAGCAGTTCTTC.

The V call is TRBV28, the J call TRBJ2-3, with D unclear. CDR3 length: 13 amino acids. Germline CDR1 is MDHEN and CDR2 is SYDVKM. V was pared by 2 bases and J by 4 bases, with 7 bases between. In DNA form, the CDR3 reads TGTGCCAGCAGTTTACCCTTATCAGATACGCAGTATTTT. Its protein product is CASSLPLSDTQYF.

The CDR3 spells CASSEFRGREQYF. The DNA for the CDR3 is TGTGCCAGCAGTGAGTTCCGGGGTCGCGAGCAGTACTTC. The chain couples TRBV6-1 to TRBJ2-7; a possible D gene is TRBD2 (5 bases). The CDR3 length is 13 residues. V was pared by 3 bases and J by 6 bases, with 12 bases between. Germline V gene sequence: CDR1 MNHNS, CDR2 SASEGT.

This chain uses TRBV28 with TRBJ2-7, with 10 bases matching TRBD2. CDR1 is MDHEN and CDR2 is SYDVKM in the germline V gene. J gave up 0 bases and V 4 bases, and 12 bases lay outside the gene matches. This CDR3 has 18 residues. The CDR3 loop is CASSSSGTSVIPSYEQYF. In DNA, the CDR3 is TGTGCCAGCAGTTCTTCCGGGACTAGCGTCATTCCCTCCTACGAGCAGTACTTC.

The chain joins TRBV19 to TRBJ2-3; TRBD2 might be the D (6 bases). Germline CDR1 LNHDA, CDR2 SQIVND (reference sequence). V was trimmed by 6 bases and J by 1 base, leaving 11 bases between them. The CDR3 consists of 14 residues. CDR3 residues: CASSDSGGTDTQYF. As DNA, the CDR3 is TGTGCCAGTAGCGACTCGGGGGGCACAGATACGCAGTATTTT.

The genes are TRBV7-9 and TRBJ2-1; D ambiguous. The ends were cut back, 1 base at V and 9 bases at J, with 10 bases in the middle. The CDR3 loop spans 13 amino acids. Germline V CDR1 and CDR2: SEHNR, FQNEAQ (reference sequence). DNA for the CDR3: TGTGCCAGCAGCTTAGTTGCTACTGGTGAGCAGTTCTTC. It specifies CASSLVATGEQFF.

V and J are TRBV28 and TRBJ1-5; D is undetermined. Germline CDR1 and CDR2: MDHEN and SYDVKM. The CDR3 totals 14 residues. Trimming removed 1 base from V and 2 bases from J, with 6 bases in between. CDR3 sequence (DNA): TGTGCCAGCAGTTTATCAGACCGCAATCAGCCCCAGCATTTT. Protein: CASSLSDRNQPQHF.

The chain employs TRBV6-1 and TRBJ2-7; the D gene is possibly TRBD2 (5 bases). The length of the CDR3 is 12 residues. CDR1 and CDR2 (germline): MNHNS, SASEGT. Trimming removed 2 bases from V and 7 bases from J, with 9 bases in between. CDR3 DNA: TGTGCCAGCAGTGAATTTTCGGGGGAGCAGTACTTC. This sequence encodes CASSEFSGEQYF.

V gene TRBV13 combines with J gene TRBJ2-1; D is possibly TRBD1 (6 bases). V lost 6 bases and J lost 0, with 12 bases in between. Germline V lookup: CDR1 PRHDT, CDR2 FYEKMQ (reference sequence). CDR3 length: 15 amino acids. The CDR3 reads CASSSRTVSYNEQFF. The CDR3 region has the DNA TGTGCCAGCAGTTCTCGGACAGTCTCCTACAATGAGCAGTTCTTC.

The rearrangement uses TRBV7-9 and TRBJ2-5; D remains ambiguous. The J call may be faulty, since TRBJ2-7 better matches the DNA end. Germline V gene lookup returns CDR1 SEHNR and CDR2 FQNEAQ (reference sequence). The CDR3 is made up of 14 amino acids. This CDR3 is CASSLASASDEQYF. The CDR3, as DNA: TGTGCCAGCAGCTTAGCTTCCGCCTCGGACGAGCAGTACTTC.

This rearrangement joins TRBV5-1 to TRBJ2-7, with D uncertain. The V end lost 0 bases, the J end lost 2 bases, and 6 bases lay between the germline ends. The CDR3 consists of 13 residues. Germline V gives CDR1 SGHRS, CDR2 YFSETQ. CDR3 DNA: TGCGCCAGCAGCTTGGGAGCAGCCTACGAGCAGTACTTC. Translated: CASSLGAAYEQYF.

In the case of this clone: The same CDR3 arises from other DNA sequences in this sample as well. The genes are TRBV7-9 and TRBJ2-1, with a weak D call TRBD2 (7 bases). Germline lookup yields CDR1 SEHNR and CDR2 FQNEAQ (reference sequence). The CDR3 sequence is 16 residues long. V was cut by 1 base and J by 2 bases, with 12 bases left in between. The CDR3 protein is CASSLGGGGPYNEQFF. The CDR3 DNA is TGTGCCAGCAGCTTAGGCGGCGGGGGCCCCTACAATGAGCAGTTCTTC.

V usage is TRBV19 and J usage is TRBJ2-3; D is unresolved. Trimming stripped 3 bases from V and 0 bases from J, with 10 bases between. Germline lookup yields CDR1 LNHDA and CDR2 SQIVND (reference sequence). The CDR3 length is 15 residues. CDR3 amino acids: CASSMGHRSTDTQYF. The CDR3 region has the DNA TGTGCCAGTAGTATGGGCCATAGGAGCACAGATACGCAGTATTTT.

For this clone: A junction boundary mismatches the germline segment, possibly from a read error. The chain employs TRBV7-7 and TRBJ2-5; TRBD1 is a possible D gene (5 bases). In germline, CDR1 is SSHAT, CDR2 FNYEAQ (reference sequence). This CDR3 is 20 amino acids long. CDR3 in DNA: TGTGCTAGCAGCCTGGGGCTATATATTTTCCGTGTCTCGACGGGCGAGACCCAGTACTTC. Translation gives CASSLGLYIFRVSTGETQYF.

The CDR3 spells CASSPRLSGRGTDNEQFF. CDR3 DNA: TGTGCCAGCAGCCCACGCTTGAGCGGGAGGGGTACAGACAATGAGCAGTTCTTC. This chain uses TRBV7-9 with TRBJ2-1, with 10 bases fitting TRBD2. CDR1 and CDR2 from the germline V gene are SEHNR and FQNEAQ (reference sequence). The CDR3 covers 18 residues. With 5 bases clipped from V and 5 bases from J, the junction kept 15 bases outside the gene matches. Based on the CDR3 plus reference TRBV7-9 and TRBJ2-1, the full variable domain is DTGVSQNPRHKITKRGQNVTFRCDPISEHNRLYWYRQTLGQGPEFLTYFQNEAQLEKSRLLSDRFSAERPKGSFSTLEIQRTEQGDSAMYLCASSPRLSGRGTDNEQFFGPGTRLTVL.

The rearrangement joins TRBV4-1 to TRBJ1-5, with D uncertain. Trimming left V 1 base short and J 6 bases short, with 7 bases between. This CDR3 comprises 13 residues. The germline V gene has CDR1 MGHRA and CDR2 YSYEKL. The CDR3 protein is CASSQVMGQPQHF. The DNA of the CDR3 is TGCGCCAGCAGCCAAGTGATGGGTCAGCCCCAGCATTTT.

This chain links TRBV28 with TRBJ2-7; D unresolved. Trimming left V 3 bases short and J 5 bases short, with 8 bases between. Germline values: CDR1 MDHEN, CDR2 SYDVKM. The CDR3 sequence is 12 residues long. The CDR3 region has the DNA TGTGCCAGCAGTTTGATAGGGAACGAGCAGTACTTC. It yields the protein CASSLIGNEQYF.

The table lists this clone with a few counts. The V gene is TRBV28, the J gene TRBJ2-7, with 10 positions matching TRBD1. This CDR3 spans 16 amino acids. The V segment lost 3 bases and the J segment 7 bases; nucleotides outside the gene matches: 12. The germline V gene encodes CDR1 MDHEN and CDR2 SYDVKM. This CDR3 reads CASSFRDRGLMGEQYF. The DNA for the CDR3 is TGTGCCAGCAGTTTCCGGGACAGGGGCCTCATGGGAGAGCAGTACTTC.

The chain carries TRBV5-1 and TRBJ2-3; D is possibly TRBD1 (5 bases). There are 15 residues in the CDR3. Trimming pared 0 bases from V and 0 bases from J, leaving 8 bases between. Germline lookup yields CDR1 SGHRS and CDR2 YFSETQ. CDR3 sequence reads: CASSLATASTDTQYF. DNA of the CDR3: TGCGCCAGCAGCTTGGCGACAGCTAGCACAGATACGCAGTATTTT.

The rearrangement uses TRBV19 and TRBJ2-2; TRBD1 agrees at 12 bases. CDR3 length: 16 residues. Germline V gene data show CDR1 as LNHDA and CDR2 as SQIVND (reference sequence). V shed 8 bases and J 4 bases; nucleotides not matched to a gene: 8. The CDR3 DNA follows: TGTGCCAGTGGAGCGGGACAGGGGGCGATCACCGGGGAGCTGTTTTTT. Residues: CASGAGQGAITGELFF.

This clone was found a few times. The V call is TRBV28, the J call TRBJ1-1, with unresolved D. Germline CDR1 MDHEN, CDR2 SYDVKM. V lost 6 bases and J lost 5, with 13 bases in between. The length of the CDR3 is 13 residues. CDR3 DNA sequence: TGTGCCAGCAGGGGTTTCCTGGGGACTGAAGCTTTCTTT. Amino acids: CASRGFLGTEAFF. The full variable domain, with the rest looked up from reference TRBV28 and TRBJ1-1, is DVKVTQSSRYLVKRTGEKVFLECVQDMDHENMFWYRQDPGLGLRLIYFSYDVKMKEKGDIPEGYSVSREKKERFSLILESASTNQTSMYLCASRGFLGTEAFFGQGTRLTVV.

This rearrangement joins TRBV6-1 to TRBJ1-1; the D gene is possibly TRBD1 (6 bases). The CDR3 contains 13 residues. From germline, CDR1 is MNHNS and CDR2 SASEGT. Trimming removed 8 bases at V and 1 base at J, with 11 bases between. CDR3 DNA sequence: TGTGCCAGCGGTCGGACAGCGAACACTGAAGCTTTCTTT. As protein: CASGRTANTEAFF.

CDR3 in DNA: TGTGCCAGCAGTCACCTGGGAAGGGGATACGAGCAGTACTTC. Translated, it gives CASSHLGRGYEQYF. The V gene is TRBV6-1, the J gene TRBJ2-7, with a possible D match to TRBD1 (5 bases). V was shortened by 5 bases and J by 4 bases, with 15 bases between the two germline ends. This CDR3 spans 14 amino acids. Germline lookup yields CDR1 MNHNS and CDR2 SASEGT.

The chain carries TRBV27 and TRBJ1-2; no clear D. V gave up 4 bases and J gave up 8 bases, with 14 bases separating them. This CDR3 comprises 13 residues. CDR1 and CDR2 (germline): MNHEY, SMNVEV (reference sequence). The DNA of the CDR3 is TGTGCCAGCAGTTCTGACGGTCCGGGAGGCTACACCTTC. Translating gives CASSSDGPGGYTF.

J is TRBJ2-1 and V is TRBV10-3, with D perhaps matching TRBD1 (5 bases). This CDR3 is 13 amino acids long. Germline CDR1 reads ENHRY; CDR2 reads SYGVKD. V gave up 7 bases and J gave up 7 bases, with 14 bases separating them. In DNA, the CDR3 is TGTGCCATCACTTTGACAGATCAAAATGAGCAGTTCTTC. As protein: CAITLTDQNEQFF.